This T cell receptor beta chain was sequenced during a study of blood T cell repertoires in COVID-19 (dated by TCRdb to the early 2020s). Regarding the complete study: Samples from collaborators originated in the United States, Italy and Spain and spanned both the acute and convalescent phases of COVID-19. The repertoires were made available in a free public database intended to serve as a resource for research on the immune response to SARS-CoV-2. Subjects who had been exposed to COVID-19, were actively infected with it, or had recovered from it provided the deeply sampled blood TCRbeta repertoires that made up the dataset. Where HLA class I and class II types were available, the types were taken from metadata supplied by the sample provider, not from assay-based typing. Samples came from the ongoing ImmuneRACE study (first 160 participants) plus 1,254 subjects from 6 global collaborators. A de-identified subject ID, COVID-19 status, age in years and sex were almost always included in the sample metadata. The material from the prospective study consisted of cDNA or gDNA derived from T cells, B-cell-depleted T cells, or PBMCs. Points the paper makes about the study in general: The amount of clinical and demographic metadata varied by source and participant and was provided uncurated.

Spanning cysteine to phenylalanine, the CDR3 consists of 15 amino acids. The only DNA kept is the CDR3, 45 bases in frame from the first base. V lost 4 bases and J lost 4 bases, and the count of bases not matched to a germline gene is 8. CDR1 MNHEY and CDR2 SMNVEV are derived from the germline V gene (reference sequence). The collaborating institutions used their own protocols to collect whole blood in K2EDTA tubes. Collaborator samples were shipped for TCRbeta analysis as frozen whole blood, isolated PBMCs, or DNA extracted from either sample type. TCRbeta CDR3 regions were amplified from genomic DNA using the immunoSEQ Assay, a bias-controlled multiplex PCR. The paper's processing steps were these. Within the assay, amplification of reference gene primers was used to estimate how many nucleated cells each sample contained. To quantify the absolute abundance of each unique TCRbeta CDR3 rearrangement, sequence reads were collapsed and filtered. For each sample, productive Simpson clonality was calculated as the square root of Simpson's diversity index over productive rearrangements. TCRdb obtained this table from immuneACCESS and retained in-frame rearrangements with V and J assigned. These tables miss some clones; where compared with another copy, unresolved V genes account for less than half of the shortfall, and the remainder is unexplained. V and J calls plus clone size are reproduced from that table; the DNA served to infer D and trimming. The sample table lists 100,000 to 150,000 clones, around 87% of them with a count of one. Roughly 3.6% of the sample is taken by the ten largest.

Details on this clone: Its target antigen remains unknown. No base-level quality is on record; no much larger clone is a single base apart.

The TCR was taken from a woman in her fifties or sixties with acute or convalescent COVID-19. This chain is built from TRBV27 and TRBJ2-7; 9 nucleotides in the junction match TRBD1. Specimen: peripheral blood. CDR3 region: CASSSSQGALYEQYF. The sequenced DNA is TGTGCCAGCAGTTCCTCACAGGGGGCGTTGTACGAGCAGTACTTC.